Below, 12 T cell receptor beta chains from the same sample are listed, as sequenced in a study of blood T cell repertoires in COVID-19. Generated by immunoSEQ multiplex PCR, the TCRdb table keeps only in-frame clones and is missing some. Among about 65,000 clones listed, 90% were seen once. Source material: peripheral blood. These receptor sequences come from a man aged 55 to 70 with acute or convalescent COVID-19.

The chain couples TRBV5-1 to TRBJ1-4, with 10 bases identical to TRBD1. This CDR3 is 16 amino acids long. Germline CDR1 and CDR2: SGHRS and YFSETQ. After removal of 3 bases from V and 4 bases from J, the junction contained 6 bases not matched to a gene. For the CDR3, the DNA is TGCGCCAGCAGCTCAATCCGGGACAGGGGTAATGAAAAACTGTTTTTT. Translation gives CASSSIRDRGNEKLFF.

The chain links TRBV7-9 to TRBJ1-1; weak D call: TRBD1 (5 bases). CDR1 and CDR2 from the germline V gene are SEHNR and FQNEAQ (reference sequence). The CDR3 has 15 amino acids. With 2 bases removed from V and 0 bases from J, the gap between germline ends came to 10 bases. The DNA for the CDR3 is TGTGCCAGCAGCTTACGGCAGGGTGTGAACACTGAAGCTTTCTTT. This translates into CASSLRQGVNTEAFF.

J is TRBJ2-3 and V is TRBV10-3; 7 bases line up with TRBD2. The V segment lost 2 bases and the J segment 0 bases; nucleotides outside the gene matches: 2. Germline-derived CDR1 and CDR2 are ENHRY and SYGVKD. The CDR3 consists of 15 residues. The chain's CDR3 is CAISEAAGSTDTQYF. The CDR3 bases are TGTGCCATCAGTGAGGCAGCGGGGAGCACAGATACGCAGTATTTT.

The V call is TRBV27, the J call TRBJ1-2, with 8 bases lining up with TRBD1. Germline values: CDR1 MNHEY, CDR2 SMNVEV (reference sequence). J gave up 7 bases and V 3 bases, and 13 bases lay outside the gene matches. The CDR3 is 16 amino acids. CDR3 sequence reads: CASSFRTGLGFAGYTF. CDR3 nucleotide sequence: TGTGCCAGCAGTTTTCGGACAGGGTTAGGTTTTGCTGGCTACACCTTC.

The chain employs TRBV11-2 and TRBJ2-5; 11 nucleotides line up with TRBD1. Germline V lookup: CDR1 SGHAT, CDR2 FQNNGV. Losses at the gene ends were 3 bases for V and 5 bases for J; bases not matched to a gene: 5. The CDR3 has 15 residues. CDR3 loop: CASSFGQGAWETQYF. DNA of the CDR3: TGTGCCAGCAGCTTTGGACAGGGGGCTTGGGAGACCCAGTACTTC.

V is TRBV7-9 and J is TRBJ1-2, with D perhaps matching TRBD1 (6 bases). V was trimmed by 0 bases and J by 6 bases, leaving 14 bases between them. CDR3 size: 15 residues. Germline CDR1 reads SEHNR; CDR2 reads FQNEAQ (reference sequence). The CDR3 is CASSLAGQGINGYTF. The CDR3 coding sequence is TGTGCCAGCAGCTTAGCAGGGCAGGGGATTAATGGCTACACCTTC. The variable domain in full, with the rest retrieved from reference TRBV7-9 and TRBJ1-2, is DTGVSQNPRHKITKRGQNVTFRCDPISEHNRLYWYRQTLGQGPEFLTYFQNEAQLEKSRLLSDRFSAERPKGSFSTLEIQRTEQGDSAMYLCASSLAGQGINGYTFGSGTRLTVV.

The rearrangement links TRBV7-9 to TRBJ2-5, with 7 bases that match TRBD1. Germline-derived CDR1 and CDR2 are SEHNR and FQNEAQ (reference sequence). The V segment lost 4 bases and the J segment 4 bases; nucleotides outside the gene matches: 9. The CDR3 consists of 15 residues. The CDR3 coding sequence is TGTGCCAGCAGCTCCCCGACAGGGATGATAGAGACCCAGTACTTC. Translation: CASSSPTGMIETQYF.

This sequence joins TRBV28 and TRBJ1-5, with D possibly matching TRBD1 (6 bases). Trimming cost V 6 bases and J 7 bases, with 22 bases left between them. CDR3 length: 16 amino acids. Per germline, CDR1 MDHEN and CDR2 SYDVKM. DNA for the CDR3: TGTGCCAGCAGATCAAACAGGGTCTCGGTTAGGCAGCCCCAGCATTTT. Residues: CASRSNRVSVRQPQHF.

The chain is built from TRBV14 and TRBJ1-1; D is uncertain. The V gene's germline CDR1 is SGHDN and CDR2 FVKESK. With 0 bases removed from V and 2 bases from J, the gap between germline ends came to 10 bases. The CDR3 has 15 residues. CDR3 loop: CASSQDLVPNTEAFF. DNA for the CDR3: TGTGCCAGCAGCCAAGATCTAGTGCCTAACACTGAAGCTTTCTTT.

The V gene is TRBV19, the J gene TRBJ2-5, with TRBD2 identical over 9 bases. V lost 3 bases and J lost 1; bases outside the gene matches: 6. The germline CDR1 and CDR2 sequences are LNHDA and SQIVND (reference sequence). CDR3 length: 16 amino acids. The CDR3 nucleotides read TGTGCCAGTAGTATTGTAGCGGGGGCAACCCAAGAGACCCAGTACTTC. The encoded protein is CASSIVAGATQETQYF.

The chain has TRBV2 and TRBJ1-4; 8 bases fit TRBD1. Germline CDR1 reads SNHLY; CDR2 reads FYNNEI. Trimming at V came to 5 bases and at J to 4 bases, leaving 3 bases not matched to a gene. This CDR3 has 14 amino acids. CDR3 in DNA: TGTGCCAGCAGTAGACAGGGGTTTAATGAAAAACTGTTTTTT. This encodes CASSRQGFNEKLFF.

The J gene is TRBJ1-1, the V gene TRBV5-1; possible D gene TRBD1, 5 bases. V was clipped by 0 bases and J by 6 bases, with 18 bases between them. The length of the CDR3 is 16 residues. In germline, CDR1 is SGHRS, CDR2 YFSETQ. The CDR3 sequence is CASSLASSPGGAEAFF. The CDR3 coding sequence is TGCGCCAGCAGCTTGGCGAGTTCACCTGGGGGGGCTGAAGCTTTCTTT.